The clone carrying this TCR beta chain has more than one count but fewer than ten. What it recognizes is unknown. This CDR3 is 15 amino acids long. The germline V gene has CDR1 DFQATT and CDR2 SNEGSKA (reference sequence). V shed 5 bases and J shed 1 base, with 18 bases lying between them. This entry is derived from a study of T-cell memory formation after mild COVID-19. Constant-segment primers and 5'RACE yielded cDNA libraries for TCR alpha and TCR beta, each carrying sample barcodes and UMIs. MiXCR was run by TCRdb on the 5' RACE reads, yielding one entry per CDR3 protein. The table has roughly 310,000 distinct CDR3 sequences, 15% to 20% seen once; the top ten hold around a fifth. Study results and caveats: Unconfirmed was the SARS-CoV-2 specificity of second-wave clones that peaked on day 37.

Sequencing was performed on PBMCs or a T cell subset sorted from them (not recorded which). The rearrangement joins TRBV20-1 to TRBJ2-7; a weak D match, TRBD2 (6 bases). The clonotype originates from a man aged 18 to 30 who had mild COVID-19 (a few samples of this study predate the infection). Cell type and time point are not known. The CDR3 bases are TGCAGTGCTCCCAGGAAGGGGAGGCAATCCTACGAGCAGTACTTC. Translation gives CSAPRKGRQSYEQYF.